The rows below give T cell receptor beta chains drawn from one sample of a study of T cell changes during pregnancy in multiple sclerosis. Using immunoSEQ multiplex PCR, the repertoire was profiled, and TCRdb retains in-frame clones only, with some absent. Found here are some 45,000 clones, 70% to 90% of them singletons; the top ten hold roughly 0.9%. Source: CD4+ T cells from peripheral blood mononuclear cells, taken after pregnancy. These receptors came from a female donor with multiple sclerosis, enrolled in a pregnancy study. CDR3s include the opening cysteine and the closing phenylalanine or tryptophan. Fields, in order: D gene, J gene, clone size, V gene, CDR3 protein, CDR3 DNA. The D gene is left open where the match is weak. Where a row states a size, it is once, few, many or the class of an expanded clone; other rows omit it.

TRBD1 | TRBJ1-2 | . | TRBV5-1 | CASSFSGQGAGGYTF | TGCGCCAGCAGCTTTTCCGGACAGGGGGCAGGGGGCTACACCTTC
. | TRBJ1-1 | . | TRBV7-8 | CASSQGGAGGIEAFF | TGTGCCAGCAGCCAAGGGGGGGCAGGTGGGATTGAAGCTTTCTTT
TRBD2 | TRBJ2-1 | . | TRBV4-3 | CASSTLAGGLPYNEQFF | TGCGCCAGCAGCACGCTAGCGGGGGGTCTGCCCTACAATGAGCAGTTCTTC
. | TRBJ2-2 | . | TRBV27 | CASSHPGTGELFF | TGTGCCAGCAGTCACCCGGGGACCGGGGAGCTGTTTTTT
. | TRBJ2-7 | once | TRBV2 | CASSDTRGYEQYF | TGTGCCAGCAGCGACACCAGGGGTTACGAGCAGTACTTC
TRBD1 | TRBJ1-5 | . | TRBV11-2 | CASSRQGLNQPQHF | TGTGCCAGCAGCCGACAGGGCCTCAATCAGCCCCAGCATTTT
TRBD1 | TRBJ2-7 | . | TRBV9 | CASSPRDRPSSYEQYF | TGTGCCAGCAGCCCTCGGGACAGGCCCTCCTCCTACGAGCAGTACTTC
. | TRBJ1-1 | . | TRBV5-1 | CASRETNTEAFF | TGCGCCAGCAGAGAGACAAACACTGAAGCTTTCTTT
. | TRBJ2-7 | . | TRBV2 | CAGIMGGRSYEQYF | TGTGCCGGGATAATGGGGGGGCGCTCCTACGAGCAGTACTTC
. | TRBJ1-1 | . | TRBV14 | CATSGEGFTEAFF | TGTGCCACCTCCGGGGAGGGATTCACTGAAGCTTTCTTT
. | TRBJ1-2 | . | TRBV13 | CASSLGQRGYTF | TGTGCCAGCAGCTTAGGACAGCGGGGCTACACCTTC
. | TRBJ1-2 | . | TRBV6-1 | CASIRNYGYTF | TGTGCCAGCATCAGAAACTATGGCTACACCTTC
TRBD1 | TRBJ1-1 | . | TRBV27 | CASSLGSGGITEAFF | TGTGCCAGCAGTTTAGGTTCAGGGGGGATCACTGAAGCTTTCTTT
TRBD2 | TRBJ2-1 | . | TRBV4-3 | CASSPNSPAGGRYEQFF | TGCGCCAGCAGCCCGAACAGCCCAGCGGGGGGGCGGTATGAGCAGTTCTTC
. | TRBJ2-5 | . | TRBV5-6 | CASSLGRGVIETQYF | TGTGCCAGCAGCTTGGGCAGGGGGGTAATAGAGACCCAGTACTTC
. | TRBJ1-4 | . | TRBV9 | CASSPGGPGKAPRKLFF | TGTGCCAGCAGCCCGGGGGGTCCAGGGAAGGCCCCCCGAAAACTGTTTTTT
. | TRBJ1-4 | . | TRBV18 | CASSPQRGDEKEKLFF | TGTGCCAGCTCACCACAGCGCGGGGACGAGAAAGAAAAACTGTTTTTT
TRBD1 | TRBJ1-2 | . | TRBV5-1 | CATKGTPGQGAQGYTF | TGCGCCACCAAGGGCACACCGGGACAGGGGGCGCAAGGCTACACCTTC
. | TRBJ2-1 | . | TRBV9 | CASSVGAGYSYNEQFF | TGTGCCAGCAGCGTAGGGGCGGGGTACTCCTACAATGAGCAGTTCTTC
. | TRBJ1-2 | . | TRBV5-1 | CASSLLGQNYGYTF | TGCGCCAGCAGCTTGCTAGGTCAAAACTATGGCTACACCTTC
TRBD1 | TRBJ1-1 | . | TRBV5-4 | CASSSDRVYTEAFF | TGTGCCAGCAGCTCCGACAGGGTATACACTGAAGCTTTCTTT
. | TRBJ1-5 | once | TRBV19 | CASSAGPSTGRQPQHF | TGTGCCAGTAGTGCGGGTCCTTCTACGGGCAGGCAGCCCCAGCATTTT
TRBD1 | TRBJ1-2 | few | TRBV7-9 | CASQGAGWNGYTF | TGTGCCAGCCAGGGGGCAGGGTGGAATGGCTACACCTTC
TRBD1 | TRBJ2-7 | medium-sized | TRBV19 | CASRRGSADYEQYF | TGTGCCAGCCGCAGGGGGTCAGCGGACTACGAGCAGTACTTC
TRBD1 | TRBJ2-6 | . | TRBV4-1 | CASSQVVQGFRVGSGANVLTF | TGCGCCAGCAGCCAAGTCGTACAGGGGTTTAGGGTAGGATCTGGGGCCAACGTCCTGACTTTC
. | TRBJ2-1 | . | TRBV7-7 | CASSLGGHDNEQFF | TGTGCTAGCAGCTTAGGAGGTCACGACAATGAGCAGTTCTTC
. | TRBJ2-5 | . | TRBV5-1 | CASSSPGEETQYF | TGCGCCAGCAGCTCTCCGGGGGAAGAGACCCAGTACTTC
TRBD2 | TRBJ2-5 | . | TRBV7-2 | CASSTGRGGAGSVETQYF | TGTGCCAGCAGCACAGGGCGCGGGGGGGCCGGATCCGTTGAGACCCAGTACTTC
TRBD1 | TRBJ1-4 | once | TRBV7-2 | CASSSNRGRDEKLFF | TGTGCCAGCAGCTCAAACAGGGGGAGGGATGAAAAACTGTTTTTT
TRBD1 | TRBJ1-1 | . | TRBV6-5 | CASSDRGRMNTEAFF | TGTGCCAGCAGCGACAGGGGAAGAATGAACACTGAAGCTTTCTTT
. | TRBJ2-7 | . | TRBV7-8 | CASSLKPGTRTYEQYF | TGTGCCAGCAGCTTGAAACCCGGGACACGAACCTACGAGCAGTACTTC
TRBD1 | TRBJ2-5 | few | TRBV19 | CASSIGTALWETQYF | TGTGCCAGTAGTATCGGGACAGCCCTTTGGGAGACCCAGTACTTC
. | TRBJ1-2 | . | TRBV25-1 | CASSPPWESGYTF | TGTGCCAGCAGTCCCCCATGGGAGTCTGGCTACACCTTC
TRBD1 | TRBJ1-2 | . | TRBV6-5 | CASRSGTDYGYTF | TGTGCCAGCAGGTCCGGGACAGACTATGGCTACACCTTC
TRBD1 | TRBJ2-1 | . | TRBV7-9 | CASSSLTGLSHNEQFF | TGTGCCAGCAGCTCATTGACAGGGCTTAGTCACAATGAGCAGTTCTTC
. | TRBJ2-7 | . | TRBV5-1 | CASSLGYGVSSYEQYF | TGCGCCAGCAGCTTGGGGTACGGGGTTAGCTCCTACGAGCAGTACTTC
. | TRBJ1-2 | . | TRBV6-5 | CASSYGAGGYYGYTF | TGTGCCAGCAGTTACGGGGCAGGAGGGTACTATGGCTACACCTTC
. | TRBJ1-2 | . | TRBV19 | CASSIGLNYGYTF | TGTGCCAGTAGTATAGGTCTAAACTATGGCTACACCTTC
. | TRBJ1-6 | . | TRBV2 | CASTPDRSSYNSPLHF | TGTGCCAGCACTCCAGACAGAAGCTCCTATAATTCACCCCTCCACTTT
. | TRBJ1-3 | . | TRBV18 | CASSPPRGSSGNTIYF | TGTGCCAGCTCACCACCGAGAGGGAGCTCTGGAAACACCATATATTTT
TRBD1 | TRBJ1-6 | . | TRBV7-2 | CASSDGQERPNSPLHF | TGTGCCAGCAGCGATGGACAGGAGCGTCCTAATTCACCCCTCCACTTT
. | TRBJ2-7 | . | TRBV27 | CASSLLAVPHEQYF | TGTGCCAGCAGTTTATTAGCCGTACCCCACGAGCAGTACTTC
TRBD1 | TRBJ1-1 | once | TRBV10-3 | CAISRQGMNTEAFF | TGTGCCATCAGTCGACAGGGAATGAACACTGAAGCTTTCTTT
TRBD1 | TRBJ2-1 | . | TRBV6-6 | CASSLDRAYNEQFF | TGTGCCAGCAGTTTGGACAGGGCCTACAATGAGCAGTTCTTC
. | TRBJ1-5 | few | TRBV6-6 | CASSPGPYAGQPQHF | TGTGCCAGCAGCCCCGGGCCCTATGCGGGCCAGCCCCAGCATTTT
. | TRBJ2-2 | . | TRBV5-1 | CASSLTGNTGELFF | TGCGCCAGCAGCCTGACAGGCAACACCGGGGAGCTGTTTTTT
. | TRBJ1-2 | once | TRBV28 | CASSLRDYGYTF | TGTGCCAGCAGCCTCAGGGACTATGGCTACACCTTC
. | TRBJ2-5 | . | TRBV18 | CASSPLGDQETQYF | TGTGCCAGCTCACCTCTAGGGGACCAAGAGACCCAGTACTTC
. | TRBJ1-2 | . | TRBV5-5 | CASSLLAGAVYGYTF | TGTGCCAGCAGCTTGTTGGCAGGGGCTGTCTATGGCTACACCTTC
. | TRBJ2-1 | . | TRBV7-2 | CASSEQGPNKNGEQFF | TGTGCCAGCAGCGAACAGGGACCGAACAAGAATGGTGAGCAGTTCTTC